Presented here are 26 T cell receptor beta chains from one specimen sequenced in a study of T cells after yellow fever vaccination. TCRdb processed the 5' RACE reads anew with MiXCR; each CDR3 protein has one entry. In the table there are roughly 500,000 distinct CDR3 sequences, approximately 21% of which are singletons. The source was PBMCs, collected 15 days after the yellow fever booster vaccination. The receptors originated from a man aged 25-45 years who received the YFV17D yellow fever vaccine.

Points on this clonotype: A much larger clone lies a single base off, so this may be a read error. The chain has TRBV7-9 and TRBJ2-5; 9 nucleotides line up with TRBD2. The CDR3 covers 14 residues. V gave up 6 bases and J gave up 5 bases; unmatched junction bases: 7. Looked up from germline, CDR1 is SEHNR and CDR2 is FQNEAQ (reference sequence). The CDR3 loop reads CASRSSGSWETQYF. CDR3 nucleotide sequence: TGTGCCAGCAGGAGTAGCGGGAGTTGGGAGACCCAGTACTTC.

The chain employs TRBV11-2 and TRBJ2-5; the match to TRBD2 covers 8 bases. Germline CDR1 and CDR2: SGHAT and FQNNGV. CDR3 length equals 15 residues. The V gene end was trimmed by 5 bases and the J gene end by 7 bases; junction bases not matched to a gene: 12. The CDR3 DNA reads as TGTGCCAGCAGCGTTTTAGCGGGAACCCTGGGGACCCAGTACTTC. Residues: CASSVLAGTLGTQYF.

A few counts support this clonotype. DNA for the CDR3: TGTGCCAGCAGCGTCGGACGATCCTCCAAGGGAACAGATACGCAGTATTTT. It encodes CASSVGRSSKGTDTQYF. The chain has TRBV9 and TRBJ2-3; D gene uncertain. There are 17 residues in the CDR3. Per the germline V gene, CDR1 is SGDLS and CDR2 is YYNGEE. V lost 2 bases and J 3 bases, leaving 19 bases between the germline ends.

The CDR3 loop is CASSLRRGDGANVLTF. In nucleotides, the CDR3 is TGTGCCAGCAGCCTCAGGAGGGGCGATGGGGCCAACGTCCTGACTTTC. V gene TRBV12-3 or TRBV12-4 combines with J gene TRBJ2-6, with D possibly being TRBD2 (6 bases). The CDR3 has 16 amino acids. V was pared by 6 bases and J by 3 bases, with 15 bases between.

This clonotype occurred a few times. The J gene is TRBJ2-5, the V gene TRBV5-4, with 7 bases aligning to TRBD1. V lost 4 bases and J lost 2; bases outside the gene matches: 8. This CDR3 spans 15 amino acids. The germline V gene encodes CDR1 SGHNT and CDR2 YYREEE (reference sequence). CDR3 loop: CASSLNKGAQETQYF. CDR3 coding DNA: TGTGCCAGCAGCCTAAATAAGGGGGCTCAAGAGACCCAGTACTTC.

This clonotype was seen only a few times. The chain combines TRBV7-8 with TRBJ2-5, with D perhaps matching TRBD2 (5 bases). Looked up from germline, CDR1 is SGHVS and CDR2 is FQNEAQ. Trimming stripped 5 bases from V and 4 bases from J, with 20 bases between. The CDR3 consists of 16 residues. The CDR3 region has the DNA TGTGCCAGCAGCCATCACATGACTAACCGGGCAGAGACCCAGTACTTC. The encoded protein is CASSHHMTNRAETQYF.

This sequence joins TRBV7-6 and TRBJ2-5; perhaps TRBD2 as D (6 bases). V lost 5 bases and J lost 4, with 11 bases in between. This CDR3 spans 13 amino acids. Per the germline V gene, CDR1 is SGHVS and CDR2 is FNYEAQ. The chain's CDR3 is CASSAGLLETQYF. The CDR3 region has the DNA TGTGCCAGCAGCGCGGGACTTTTAGAGACCCAGTACTTC.

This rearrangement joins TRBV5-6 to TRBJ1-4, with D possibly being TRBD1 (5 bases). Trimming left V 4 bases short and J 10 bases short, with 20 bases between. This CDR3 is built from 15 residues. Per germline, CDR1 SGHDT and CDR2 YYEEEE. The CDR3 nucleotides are TGTGCCAGCAGCAATGCCGGGACGGCGGTAGGAAAACTGTTTTTT. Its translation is CASSNAGTAVGKLFF.

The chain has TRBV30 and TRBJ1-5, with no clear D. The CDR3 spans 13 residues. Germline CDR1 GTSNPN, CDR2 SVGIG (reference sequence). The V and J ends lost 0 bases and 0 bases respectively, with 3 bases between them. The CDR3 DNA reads TGTGCCTGGAGTGTAGGTAGCAATCAGCCCCAGCATTTT. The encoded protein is CAWSVGSNQPQHF.

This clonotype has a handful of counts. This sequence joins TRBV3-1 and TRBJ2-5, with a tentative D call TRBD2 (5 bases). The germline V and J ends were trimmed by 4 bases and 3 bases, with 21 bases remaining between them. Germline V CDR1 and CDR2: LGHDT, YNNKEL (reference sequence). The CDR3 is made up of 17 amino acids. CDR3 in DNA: TGTGCCAGCAGCCCCATCCCCTTGGGGAGCGGAAAAGAGACCCAGTACTTC. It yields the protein CASSPIPLGSGKETQYF.

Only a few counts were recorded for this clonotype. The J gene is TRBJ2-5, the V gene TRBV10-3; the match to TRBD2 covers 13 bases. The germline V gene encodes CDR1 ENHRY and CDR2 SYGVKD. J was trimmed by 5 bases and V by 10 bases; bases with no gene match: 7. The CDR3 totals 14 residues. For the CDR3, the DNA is TGTGCCACAGGACTAGCGGGAGATCGGGAGACCCAGTACTTC. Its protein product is CATGLAGDRETQYF.

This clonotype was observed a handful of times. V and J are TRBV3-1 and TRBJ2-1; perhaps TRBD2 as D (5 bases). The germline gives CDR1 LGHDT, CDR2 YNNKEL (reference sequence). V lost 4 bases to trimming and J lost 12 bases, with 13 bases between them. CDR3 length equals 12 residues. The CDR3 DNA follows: TGTGCCAGCAGCCCCTCCGGGGTAGGGCAGTTCTTC. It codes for CASSPSGVGQFF.

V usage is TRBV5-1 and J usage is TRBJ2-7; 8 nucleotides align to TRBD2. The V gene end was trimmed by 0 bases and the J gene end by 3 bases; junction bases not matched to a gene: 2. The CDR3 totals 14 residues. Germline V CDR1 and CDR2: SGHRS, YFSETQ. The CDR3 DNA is TGCGCCAGCAGCTTGGGCGGGAGGAACTACGAGCAGTACTTC. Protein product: CASSLGGRNYEQYF.

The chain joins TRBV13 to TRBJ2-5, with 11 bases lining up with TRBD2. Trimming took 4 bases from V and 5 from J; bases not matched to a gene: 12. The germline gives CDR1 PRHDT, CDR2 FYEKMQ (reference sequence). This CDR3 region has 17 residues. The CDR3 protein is CASSSTPGLAVGETQYF. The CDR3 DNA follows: TGTGCCAGCAGCTCCACACCGGGACTAGCGGTGGGGGAGACCCAGTACTTC. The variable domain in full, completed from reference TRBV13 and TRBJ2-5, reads AAGVIQSPRHLIKEKRETATLKCYPIPRHDTVYWYQQGPGQDPQFLISFYEKMQSDKGSIPDRFSAQQFSDYHSELNMSSLELGDSALYFCASSSTPGLAVGETQYFGPGTRLLVL.

This CDR3 reads CASSRTGGGQPQHF. The CDR3 region has the DNA TGTGCCAGCAGCCGCACAGGGGGCGGTCAGCCCCAGCATTTT. The chain combines TRBV7-9 with TRBJ1-5, with 9 bases aligning to TRBD1. V gave up 5 bases and J gave up 6 bases; unmatched junction bases: 5. This CDR3 region has 14 residues. Germline-derived CDR1 and CDR2 are SEHNR and FQNEAQ (reference sequence).

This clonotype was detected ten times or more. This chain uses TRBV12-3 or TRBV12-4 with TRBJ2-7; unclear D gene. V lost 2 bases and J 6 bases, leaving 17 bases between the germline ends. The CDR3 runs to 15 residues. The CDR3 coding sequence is TGTGCCAGCAGTTTATTAAGTGGTGGGCGGCTCGAGCAGTACTTC. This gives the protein CASSLLSGGRLEQYF.

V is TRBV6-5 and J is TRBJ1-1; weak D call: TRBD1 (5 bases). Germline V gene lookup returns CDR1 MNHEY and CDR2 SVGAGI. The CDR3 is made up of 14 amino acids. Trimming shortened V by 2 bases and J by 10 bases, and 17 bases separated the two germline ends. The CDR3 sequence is CASSYDAGRVVAFF. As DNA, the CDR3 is TGTGCCAGCAGTTACGATGCAGGGAGGGTTGTAGCTTTCTTT.

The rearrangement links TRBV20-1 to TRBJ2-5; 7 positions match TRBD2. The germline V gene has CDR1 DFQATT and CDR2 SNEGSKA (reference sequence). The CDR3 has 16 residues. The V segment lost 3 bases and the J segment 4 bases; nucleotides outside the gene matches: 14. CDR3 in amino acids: CSARVRLAGVGETQYF. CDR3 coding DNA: TGCAGTGCTAGGGTCCGACTAGCCGGGGTGGGAGAGACCCAGTACTTC.

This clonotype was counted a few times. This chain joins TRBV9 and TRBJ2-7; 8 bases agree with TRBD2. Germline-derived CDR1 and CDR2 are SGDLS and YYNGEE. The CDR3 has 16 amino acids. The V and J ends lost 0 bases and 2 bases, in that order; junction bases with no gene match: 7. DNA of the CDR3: TGTGCCAGCAGCGTAGGGGAACTAGCGGTCCCCTACGAGCAGTACTTC. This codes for CASSVGELAVPYEQYF.

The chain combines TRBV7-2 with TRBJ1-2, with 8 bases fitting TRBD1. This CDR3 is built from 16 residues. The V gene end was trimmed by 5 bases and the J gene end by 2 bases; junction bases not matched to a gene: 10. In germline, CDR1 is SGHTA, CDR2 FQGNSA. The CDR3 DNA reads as TGTGCCAGCAGCCACGCGGACAGGGTGAGAAACTATGGCTACACCTTC. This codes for CASSHADRVRNYGYTF.

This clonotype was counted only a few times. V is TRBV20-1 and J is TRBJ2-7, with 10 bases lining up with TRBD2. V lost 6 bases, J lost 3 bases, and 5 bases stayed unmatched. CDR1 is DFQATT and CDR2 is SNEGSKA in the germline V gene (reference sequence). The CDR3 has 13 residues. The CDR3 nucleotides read TGCAGTGCCGGAGCGGGAGGGTTCTACGAGCAGTACTTC. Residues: CSAGAGGFYEQYF.

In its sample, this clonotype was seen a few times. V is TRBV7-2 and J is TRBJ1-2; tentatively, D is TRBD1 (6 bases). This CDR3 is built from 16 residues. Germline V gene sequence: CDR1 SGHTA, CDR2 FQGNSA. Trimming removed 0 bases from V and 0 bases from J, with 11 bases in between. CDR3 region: CASSLAGTTANYGYTF. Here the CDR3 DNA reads TGTGCCAGCAGCTTAGCAGGGACAACAGCTAACTATGGCTACACCTTC.

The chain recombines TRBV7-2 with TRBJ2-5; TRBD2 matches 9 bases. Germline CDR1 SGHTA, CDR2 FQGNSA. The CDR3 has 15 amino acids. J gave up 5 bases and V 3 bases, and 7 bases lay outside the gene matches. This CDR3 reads CASSLRSGRTETQYF. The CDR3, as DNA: TGTGCCAGCAGCTTGCGTAGCGGGAGAACTGAGACCCAGTACTTC.

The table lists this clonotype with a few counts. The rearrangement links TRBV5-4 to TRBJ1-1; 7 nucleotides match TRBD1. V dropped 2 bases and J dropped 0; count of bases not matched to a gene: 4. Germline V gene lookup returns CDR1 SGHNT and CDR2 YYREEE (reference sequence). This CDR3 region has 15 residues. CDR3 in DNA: TGTGCCAGCAGCTTCCTGGGACAGATGAACACTGAAGCTTTCTTT. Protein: CASSFLGQMNTEAFF.

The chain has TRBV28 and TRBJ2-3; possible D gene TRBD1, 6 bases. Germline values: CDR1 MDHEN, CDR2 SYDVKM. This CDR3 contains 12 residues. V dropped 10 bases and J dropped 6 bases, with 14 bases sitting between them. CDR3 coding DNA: TGTGCCACAAGAACAGGGTCTGATACGCAGTATTTT. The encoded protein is CATRTGSDTQYF.

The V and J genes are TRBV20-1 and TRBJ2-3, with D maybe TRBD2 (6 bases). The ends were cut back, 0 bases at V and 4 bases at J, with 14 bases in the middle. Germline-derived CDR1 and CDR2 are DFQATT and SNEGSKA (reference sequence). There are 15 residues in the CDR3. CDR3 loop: CSARDMRRDPDTQYF. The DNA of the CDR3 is TGCAGTGCTAGAGATATGCGGCGGGACCCAGATACGCAGTATTTT.